A single sample gave rise to the 15 T cell receptor beta chains below, sequenced in a study of cytomegalovirus exposure and HLA in healthy donors. This PCR relied on a set of 60 Vbeta primers and 13 Jbeta primers. TCRdb's copy holds only in-frame clones and misses some; the assay was immunoSEQ multiplex PCR. The sample shows more than 150,000 clones, about three quarters of them seen only once. The sequenced material came from PBMCs. These receptors were obtained from a woman aged 45-60 years in good health and CMV-seropositive.

The V gene is TRBV5-4, the J gene TRBJ2-5; TRBD1 might be the D (6 bases). The CDR3 extends over 14 amino acids. CDR1 is SGHNT and CDR2 is YYREEE in the germline V gene (reference sequence). V lost 0 bases, J lost 4 bases, and 10 bases lay in between. The CDR3 loop reads CASSLDRVPETQYF. CDR3 DNA sequence: TGTGCCAGCAGCTTGGACAGGGTTCCAGAGACCCAGTACTTC.

This clone was counted between two and nine times. The chain joins TRBV10-3 to TRBJ2-7; 8 bases line up with TRBD2. Germline V gene sequence: CDR1 ENHRY, CDR2 SYGVKD. This CDR3 is built from 13 residues. J gave up 5 bases and V 6 bases, and 6 bases lay outside the gene matches. As DNA, the CDR3 is TGTGCCATCAGCCGGCGGGGGGACCACGAGCAGTACTTC. It encodes CAISRRGDHEQYF.

In its sample, this clone was seen once. Germline and junction disagree at one end, which may indicate a read error. V usage is TRBV5-4 and J usage is TRBJ2-4; D perhaps matches TRBD1 (5 bases). Germline CDR1 SGHNT, CDR2 YYREEE (reference sequence). CDR3 length: 16 amino acids. CDR3 amino acids: CASSQGTDKAKNSQYF. The CDR3 nucleotides are TGTGCCAGCAGCCAGGGTACAGATAAAGCCAAAAACAGTCAGTACTTC.

This clone was seen a few times. The genes are TRBV11-3 and TRBJ1-1; possibly TRBD1 for D (5 bases). The CDR3 has 13 amino acids. The V end lost 1 base, the J end lost 6 bases, and 9 bases lay between the germline ends. Germline lookup yields CDR1 SGHNT and CDR2 YENEEA. The CDR3 reads CASSLAPRAEAFF. CDR3 sequence (DNA): TGTGCCAGCAGCTTAGCCCCCAGGGCTGAAGCTTTCTTT.

The chain carries TRBV6-6 and TRBJ1-1; D gene unclear. V lost 0 bases, J lost 5 bases, and 7 bases lay in between. This CDR3 is 13 amino acids long. Germline V gene lookup returns CDR1 MNHNY and CDR2 SVGAGI (reference sequence). The CDR3 here is CASSYSGETEAFF. CDR3 coding DNA: TGTGCCAGCAGTTACTCCGGGGAGACTGAAGCTTTCTTT.

V gene TRBV7-2 combines with J gene TRBJ2-3; D is perhaps TRBD1 (5 bases). The CDR3 is made up of 14 amino acids. Looked up from germline, CDR1 is SGHTA and CDR2 is FQGNSA. V dropped 3 bases and J dropped 3 bases, with 10 bases sitting between them. CDR3 sequence (DNA): TGTGCCAGCAGCTTGCAGGGTGGGACAGATACGCAGTATTTT. As protein: CASSLQGGTDTQYF.

As concerns this clone: One end of the junction varies from germline; a read error may be responsible. The rearrangement joins TRBV2 to TRBJ2-7, with TRBD1 matching 12 bases. The CDR3 is 11 residues long. Germline values: CDR1 SNHLY, CDR2 FYNNEI. CDR3 sequence: CASSRDRGLPF. Written as DNA, the CDR3 is TGTGCCAGCAGTCGGGACAGGGGGCTCCCCTTC.

CDR3: CASSVRYRDREKLFF. The CDR3 DNA reads as TGCGCCAGCAGCGTTCGATACCGGGACAGAGAAAAACTGTTTTTT. The V call is TRBV4-1, the J call TRBJ1-4; 7 nucleotides match TRBD1. The CDR3 spans 15 residues. In germline, CDR1 is MGHRA, CDR2 YSYEKL. J lost 8 bases, V lost 5 bases, and 11 bases had no gene match.

This CDR3 is CASSQTQASNSNQPQHF. The CDR3 DNA follows: TGTGCCAGCAGCCAAACACAGGCCTCTAATAGCAATCAGCCCCAGCATTTT. The V gene is TRBV4-2, the J gene TRBJ1-5, with a weak D call TRBD1 (5 bases). V dropped 2 bases and J dropped 0 bases, with 14 bases sitting between them. Looked up from germline, CDR1 is LGHNA and CDR2 is YNFKEQ. The CDR3 is 17 residues long.

This CDR3 reads CSALGTSGVSTDTQYF. DNA of the CDR3: TGCAGCGCTCTAGGTACTAGCGGGGTTAGCACAGATACGCAGTATTTT. V and J are TRBV29-1 and TRBJ2-3; TRBD2 agrees at 10 bases. V shed 7 bases, J shed 0 bases, and the junction held 10 bases outside the gene matches. Germline CDR1 SQVTM, CDR2 ANQGSEA. The CDR3 is 16 amino acids.

This clone was counted a few times. This rearrangement joins TRBV6-5 to TRBJ1-2; 10 bases match TRBD1. The CDR3 is made up of 12 amino acids. In germline, CDR1 is MNHEY, CDR2 SVGAGI. Germline trimming cut 7 bases from V and 7 bases from J; bases unmatched to any gene: 3. The CDR3 spells CASTWTGGGYTF. In DNA, the CDR3 is TGTGCCAGCACTTGGACAGGGGGTGGCTACACCTTC.

The chain uses TRBV21-1 and TRBJ1-6; TRBD1, the D gene given by the table, was not confirmed from the DNA. TRBV21-1 is a documented pseudogene. The CDR3 has 19 amino acids. The CDR3: CASSRDSRSNVMRDSPLHF. CDR3 DNA sequence: TGTGCCAGCAGCCGGGACAGCCGGTCGAATGTGATGCGGGATTCACCCCTCCACTTT.

The genes are TRBV10-1 and TRBJ2-4; D is perhaps TRBD2 (6 bases). Germline CDR1 is WNHNN and CDR2 is SYGVQD (reference sequence). This CDR3 contains 13 residues. The V end lost 3 bases, the J end lost 9 bases, and 12 bases lay between the germline ends. CDR3: CASSDGGSGIQYF. The CDR3 nucleotides read TGCGCCAGCAGTGATGGGGGGTCGGGCATTCAGTACTTC.

The CDR3 DNA reads TGTGCCAGTACCACAGTCTATGGCTACACCTTC. This sequence encodes CASTTVYGYTF. The chain joins TRBV19 to TRBJ1-2; D is unresolved. Germline V gene data show CDR1 as LNHDA and CDR2 as SQIVND (reference sequence). The CDR3 is made up of 11 amino acids. V shed 7 bases and J shed 4 bases, with 7 bases lying between them.

The V gene is TRBV30, the J gene TRBJ1-5; no reliable D call. Germline CDR1 and CDR2: GTSNPN and SVGIG (reference sequence). The CDR3 is 14 amino acids. Trimming removed 2 bases at V and 0 bases at J, with 8 bases between. CDR3 loop: CAWSSAYSNQPQHF. CDR3 DNA sequence: TGTGCCTGGAGTTCAGCGTATAGCAATCAGCCCCAGCATTTT. The full variable domain, with the rest looked up from reference TRBV30 and TRBJ1-5, is SQTIHQWPATLVQPVGSPLSLECTVEGTSNPNLYWYRQAAGRGLQLLFYSVGIGQISSEVPQNLSASRPQDRQFILSSKKLLLSDSGFYLCAWSSAYSNQPQHFGDGTRLSIL.